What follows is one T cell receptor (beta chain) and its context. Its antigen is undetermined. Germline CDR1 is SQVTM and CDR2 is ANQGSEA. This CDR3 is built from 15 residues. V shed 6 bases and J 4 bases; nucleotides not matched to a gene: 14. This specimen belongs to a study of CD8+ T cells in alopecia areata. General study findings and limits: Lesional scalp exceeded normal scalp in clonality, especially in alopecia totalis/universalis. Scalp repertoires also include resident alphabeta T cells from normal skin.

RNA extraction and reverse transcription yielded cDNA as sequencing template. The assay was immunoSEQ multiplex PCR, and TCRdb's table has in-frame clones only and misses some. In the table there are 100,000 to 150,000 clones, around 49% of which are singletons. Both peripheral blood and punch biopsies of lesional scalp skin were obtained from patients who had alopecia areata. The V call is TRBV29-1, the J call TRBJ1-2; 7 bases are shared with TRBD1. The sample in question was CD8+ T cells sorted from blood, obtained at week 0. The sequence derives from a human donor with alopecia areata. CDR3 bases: TGCAGCGTCGAGATCCTCAGGGGGATGGGCTATGGCTACACCTTC. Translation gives CSVEILRGMGYGYTF.